A selection of T cell receptor beta chains follows, all from one sample in a study of T cell responses to AZD1222 COVID-19 vaccine. The assay was immunoSEQ multiplex PCR, and TCRdb's table has in-frame clones only and misses some. The sample holds 95,000 to 150,000 clones; roughly 87% are singletons and the top ten take roughly 4.4%. This sample comprised peripheral blood, obtained on day 0 of MenACWY control vaccination. These receptors all come from an adult in good health. Each CDR3 is given without its conserved first and last residue. Clone size is shown for a subset of rows, as once, few, many or a class of expanded clone.

abundance,v_gene,j_gene,CDR3aa
.,TRBV28,TRBJ1-5,ASSFAAYSNQPQH
.,TRBV5-6,TRBJ1-5,ASSLARGEPQH
.,TRBV6-2/TRBV6-3,TRBJ1-1,ASSRMNTEAF
.,TRBV2,TRBJ1-5,ASSEAPGKQPQH
.,TRBV6-5,TRBJ1-5,ASSPIQLQPQH
.,TRBV3-1/TRBV3-2,TRBJ1-4,ASSQSPGQGVVRAPTNEKLF
few,TRBV30,TRBJ2-7,AWSRIATEQY
.,TRBV4-1,TRBJ2-3,ASSLGPGSRQY
.,TRBV2,TRBJ1-5,ASSLRTGVFQPQH
.,TRBV6-5,TRBJ1-2,ASAQANYGYT
.,TRBV11-2,TRBJ2-5,ASSFFRNQETQY
.,TRBV10-2,TRBJ2-1,ASMVTSVEQF
.,TRBV19,TRBJ1-1,ASSASWDTEAF
.,TRBV28,TRBJ2-1,ASSSIGTSYNEQF
.,TRBV28,TRBJ2-5,ASSTVGRQETQY
.,TRBV19,TRBJ1-5,ASTRDLNQPQH
.,TRBV5-1,TRBJ2-1,ASSYAGSDEQF
.,TRBV6-5,TRBJ2-7,ASSPRTGGLYEQY
.,TRBV4-2,TRBJ2-7,ASSQKMGSGSYEQY